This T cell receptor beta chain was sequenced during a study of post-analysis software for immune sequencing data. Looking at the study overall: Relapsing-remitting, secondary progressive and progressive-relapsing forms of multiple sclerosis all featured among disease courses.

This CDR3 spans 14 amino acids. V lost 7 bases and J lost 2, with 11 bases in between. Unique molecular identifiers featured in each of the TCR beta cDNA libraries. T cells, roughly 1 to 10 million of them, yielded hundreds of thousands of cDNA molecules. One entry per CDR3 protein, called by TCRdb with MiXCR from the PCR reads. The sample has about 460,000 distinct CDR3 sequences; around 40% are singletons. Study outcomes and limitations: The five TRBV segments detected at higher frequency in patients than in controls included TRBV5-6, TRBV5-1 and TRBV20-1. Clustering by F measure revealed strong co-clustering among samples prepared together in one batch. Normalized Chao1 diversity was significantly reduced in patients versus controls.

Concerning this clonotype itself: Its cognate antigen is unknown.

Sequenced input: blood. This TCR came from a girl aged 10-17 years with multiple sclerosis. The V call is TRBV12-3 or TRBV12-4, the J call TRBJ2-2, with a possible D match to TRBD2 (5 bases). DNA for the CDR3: TGTGCCAGCACCCAGACTATTAACACCGGGGAGCTGTTTTTT. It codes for CASTQTINTGELFF.